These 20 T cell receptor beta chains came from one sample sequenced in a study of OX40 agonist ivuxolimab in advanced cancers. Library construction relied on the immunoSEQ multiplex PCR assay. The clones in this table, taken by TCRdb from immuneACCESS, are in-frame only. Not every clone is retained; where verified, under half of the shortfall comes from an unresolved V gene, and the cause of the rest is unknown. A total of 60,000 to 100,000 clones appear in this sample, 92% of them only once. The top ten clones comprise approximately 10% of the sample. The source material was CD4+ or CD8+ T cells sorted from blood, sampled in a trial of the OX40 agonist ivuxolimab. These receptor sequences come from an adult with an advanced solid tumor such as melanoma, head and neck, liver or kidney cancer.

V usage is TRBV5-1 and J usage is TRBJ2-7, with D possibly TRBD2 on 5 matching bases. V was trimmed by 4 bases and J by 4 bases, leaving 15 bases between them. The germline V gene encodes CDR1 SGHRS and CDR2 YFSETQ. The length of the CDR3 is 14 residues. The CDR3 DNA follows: TGCGCCAGCAGCCTAGTGGCGTCGGGATACGAGCAGTACTTC. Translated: CASSLVASGYEQYF.

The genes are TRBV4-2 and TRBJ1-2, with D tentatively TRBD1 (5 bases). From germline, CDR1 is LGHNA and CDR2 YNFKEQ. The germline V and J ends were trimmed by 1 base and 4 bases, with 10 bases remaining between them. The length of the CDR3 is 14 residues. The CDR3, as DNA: TGTGCCAGCAGCCAAGCAGGGAATACCTATGGCTACACCTTC. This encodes CASSQAGNTYGYTF.

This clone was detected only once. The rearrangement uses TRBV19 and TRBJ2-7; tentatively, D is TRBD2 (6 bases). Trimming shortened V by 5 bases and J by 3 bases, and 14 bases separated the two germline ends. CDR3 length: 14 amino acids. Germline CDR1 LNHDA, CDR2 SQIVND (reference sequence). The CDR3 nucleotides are TGTGCCAGTAGTTTCACGGGACTTCACTACGAGCAGTACTTC. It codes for CASSFTGLHYEQYF. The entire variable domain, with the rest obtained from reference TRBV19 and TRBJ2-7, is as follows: DGGITQSPKYLFRKEGQNVTLSCEQNLNHDAMYWYRQDPGQGLRLIYYSQIVNDFQKGDIAEGYSVSREKKESFPLTVTSAQKNPTAFYLCASSFTGLHYEQYFGPGTRLTVT.

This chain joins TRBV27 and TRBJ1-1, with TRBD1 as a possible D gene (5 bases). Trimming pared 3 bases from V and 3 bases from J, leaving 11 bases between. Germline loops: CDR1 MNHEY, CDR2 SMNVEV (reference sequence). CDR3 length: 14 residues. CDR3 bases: TGTGCCAGCAGTTTGGGCAGGGAGTACACTGAAGCTTTCTTT. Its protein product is CASSLGREYTEAFF.

In DNA form, the CDR3 reads TGCGCCAGCAGCCAAGATGAGTTCGCGGCAGTCCAGGCCTACGAGCAGTACTTC. Protein sequence: CASSQDEFAAVQAYEQYF. The rearrangement links TRBV4-1 to TRBJ2-7, with no clear D. Germline-derived CDR1 and CDR2 are MGHRA and YSYEKL. This CDR3 has 18 residues. Trimming removed 0 bases at V and 2 bases at J, with 20 bases between.

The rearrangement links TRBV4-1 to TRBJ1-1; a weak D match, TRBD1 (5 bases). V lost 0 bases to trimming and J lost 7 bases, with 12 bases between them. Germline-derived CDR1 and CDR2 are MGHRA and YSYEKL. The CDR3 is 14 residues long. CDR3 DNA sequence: TGCGCCAGCAGCCAAGACCCGGCGGGGGTTGAAGCTTTCTTT. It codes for CASSQDPAGVEAFF.

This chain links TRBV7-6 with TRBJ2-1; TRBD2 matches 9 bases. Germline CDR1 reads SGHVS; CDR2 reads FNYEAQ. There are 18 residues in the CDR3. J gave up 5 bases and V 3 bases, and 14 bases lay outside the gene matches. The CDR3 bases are TGTGCCAGCAGCTTGGCCAGGCGGGAGGGGGGCAACAACAATGAGCAGTTCTTC. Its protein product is CASSLARREGGNNNEQFF. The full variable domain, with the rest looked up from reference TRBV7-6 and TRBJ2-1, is GAGVSQSPRYKVTKRGQDVALRCDPISGHVSLYWYRQALGQGPEFLTYFNYEAQQDKSGLPNDRFSAERPEGSISTLTIQRTEQRDSAMYRCASSLARREGGNNNEQFFGPGTRLTVL.

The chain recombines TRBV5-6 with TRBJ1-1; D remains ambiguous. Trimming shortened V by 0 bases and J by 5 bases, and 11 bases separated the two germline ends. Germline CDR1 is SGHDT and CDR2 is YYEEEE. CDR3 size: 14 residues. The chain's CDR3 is CASSLGALGTEAFF. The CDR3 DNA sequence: TGTGCCAGCAGCTTGGGGGCATTGGGGACTGAAGCTTTCTTT.

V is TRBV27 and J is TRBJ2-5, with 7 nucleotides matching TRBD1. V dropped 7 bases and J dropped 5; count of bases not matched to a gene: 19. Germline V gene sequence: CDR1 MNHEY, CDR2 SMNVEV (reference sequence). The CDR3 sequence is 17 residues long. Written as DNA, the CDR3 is TGTGCCAGCACCTCTAGCAGGGGTGAGGGGGCCGAGGAGACCCAGTACTTC. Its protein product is CASTSSRGEGAEETQYF.

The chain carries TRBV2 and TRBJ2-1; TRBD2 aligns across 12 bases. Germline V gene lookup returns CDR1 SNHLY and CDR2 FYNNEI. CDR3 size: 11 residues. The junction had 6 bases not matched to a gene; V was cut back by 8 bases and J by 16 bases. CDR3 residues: CASRTSGVIFF. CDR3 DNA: TGTGCCAGCCGGACTAGCGGGGTGATTTTCTTC.

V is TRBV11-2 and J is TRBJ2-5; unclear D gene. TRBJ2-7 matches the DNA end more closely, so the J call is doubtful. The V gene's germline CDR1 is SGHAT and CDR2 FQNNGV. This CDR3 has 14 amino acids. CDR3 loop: CASSLSPPSYEQYF. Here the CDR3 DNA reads TGTGCCAGCAGCTTAAGCCCCCCGTCCTACGAGCAGTACTTC.

CDR3 coding DNA: TGTGGCGGGGACCGTTACTCCTACAATGAGCAGTTCTTC. It codes for CGGDRYSYNEQFF. The chain carries TRBV6-4 and TRBJ2-1; TRBD2 is a possible D gene (6 bases). This CDR3 has 13 residues. Germline V gene lookup returns CDR1 MRHNA and CDR2 SNTAGT.

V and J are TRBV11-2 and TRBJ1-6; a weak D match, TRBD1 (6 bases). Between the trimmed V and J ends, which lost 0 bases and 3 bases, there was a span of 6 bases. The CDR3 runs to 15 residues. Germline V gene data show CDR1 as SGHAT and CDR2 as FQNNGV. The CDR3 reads CASSLEGGYNSPLHF. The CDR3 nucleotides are TGTGCCAGCAGCTTAGAAGGGGGCTATAATTCACCCCTCCACTTT.

Here the CDR3 DNA reads TGTGCCAGCAGCTTCGACGGTACAGGGCCCACCACCATCTACAATGAGCAGTTCTTC. Amino acids: CASSFDGTGPTTIYNEQFF. The chain joins TRBV7-6 to TRBJ2-1, with a possible D match to TRBD1 (6 bases). This CDR3 has 19 residues. CDR1 SGHVS and CDR2 FNYEAQ come from the germline V gene. V was clipped by 3 bases and J by 3 bases, with 24 bases between them. Based on the CDR3 plus reference TRBV7-6 and TRBJ2-1, the full variable domain is GAGVSQSPRYKVTKRGQDVALRCDPISGHVSLYWYRQALGQGPEFLTYFNYEAQQDKSGLPNDRFSAERPEGSISTLTIQRTEQRDSAMYRCASSFDGTGPTTIYNEQFFGPGTRLTVL.

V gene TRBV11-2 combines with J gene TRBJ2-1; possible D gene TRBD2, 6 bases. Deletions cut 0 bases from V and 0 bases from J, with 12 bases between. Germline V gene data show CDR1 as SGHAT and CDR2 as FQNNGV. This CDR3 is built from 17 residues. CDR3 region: CASSLEFGGPSYNEQFF. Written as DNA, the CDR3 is TGTGCCAGCAGCTTAGAATTCGGGGGACCCTCCTACAATGAGCAGTTCTTC.

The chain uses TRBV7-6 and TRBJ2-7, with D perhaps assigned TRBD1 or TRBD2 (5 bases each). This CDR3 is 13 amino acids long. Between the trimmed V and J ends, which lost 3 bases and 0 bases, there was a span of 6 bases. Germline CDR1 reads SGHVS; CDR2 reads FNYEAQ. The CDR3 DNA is TGTGCCAGCAGCTTGGGGGTCTCCTACGAGCAGTACTTC. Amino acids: CASSLGVSYEQYF.

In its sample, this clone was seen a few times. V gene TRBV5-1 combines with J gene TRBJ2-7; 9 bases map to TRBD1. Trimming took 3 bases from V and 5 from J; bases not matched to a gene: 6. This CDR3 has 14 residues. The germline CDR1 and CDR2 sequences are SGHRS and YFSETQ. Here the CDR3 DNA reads TGCGCCAGCAGCTCCGCAGGACAGGGGAACGAGCAGTACTTC. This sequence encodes CASSSAGQGNEQYF. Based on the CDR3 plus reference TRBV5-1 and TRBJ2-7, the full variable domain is KAGVTQTPRYLIKTRGQQVTLSCSPISGHRSVSWYQQTPGQGLQFLFEYFSETQRNKGNFPGRFSGRQFSNSRSEMNVSTLELGDSALYLCASSSAGQGNEQYFGPGTRLTVT.

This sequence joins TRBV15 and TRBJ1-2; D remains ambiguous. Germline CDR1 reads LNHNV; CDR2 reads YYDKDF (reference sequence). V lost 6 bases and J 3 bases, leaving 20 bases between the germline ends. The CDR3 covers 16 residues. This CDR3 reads CATRTDVWGTDYGYTF. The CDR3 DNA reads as TGTGCCACCAGGACCGATGTATGGGGTACGGACTATGGCTACACCTTC.

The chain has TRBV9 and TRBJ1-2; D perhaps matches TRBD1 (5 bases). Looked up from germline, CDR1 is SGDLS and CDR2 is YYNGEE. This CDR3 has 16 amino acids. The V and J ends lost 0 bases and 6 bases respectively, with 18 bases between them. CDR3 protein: CASSVGPTGEVDGYTF. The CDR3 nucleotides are TGTGCCAGCAGCGTAGGCCCCACGGGGGAGGTCGATGGCTACACCTTC.

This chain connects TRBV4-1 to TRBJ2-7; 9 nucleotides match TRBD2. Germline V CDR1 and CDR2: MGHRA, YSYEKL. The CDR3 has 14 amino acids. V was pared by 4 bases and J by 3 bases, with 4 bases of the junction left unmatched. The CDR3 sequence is CASSPGTSHYEQYF. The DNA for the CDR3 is TGCGCCAGCAGCCCCGGGACTAGCCACTACGAGCAGTACTTC.